The entry that follows covers one T cell receptor beta chain sequence. This record comes from a study of blood T cell repertoires in COVID-19. On the study more broadly: Nucleic acid was either cDNA or gDNA, and it came from T cells, B-cell-depleted T cells, or PBMCs.

TCRdb's copy holds only in-frame clones and misses some; the assay was immunoSEQ multiplex PCR. The repertoire holds 150,000 or so clones, with around 91% as singletons. Germline assignment: CDR1 ENHRY and CDR2 SYGVKD. V lost 6 bases and J lost 5, with 7 bases in between. This CDR3 comprises 12 residues. The sequenced sample was peripheral blood. The receptor's source is a middle-aged woman with acute or convalescent COVID-19. The chain joins TRBV10-3 to TRBJ2-2, with a weak D call TRBD1 (5 bases). CDR3 region: CAISRVTGELFF. The CDR3 nucleotides read TGTGCCATCAGCAGGGTAACCGGGGAGCTGTTTTTT.